This T cell receptor (beta chain) was sequenced for a study of human T cells and chemical hapten exposure. Overall study context: 2% DPC applied to a 2 cm by 2 cm arm area sensitized donors.

This clonotype was detected only a few times. Germline V lookup: CDR1 SGHVS, CDR2 FNYEAQ. This CDR3 has 15 amino acids. The V and J ends lost 3 bases and 0 bases respectively, with 9 bases between them. Time point of the sample: pre-sensitization, week 0. Treatment specified: therapeutic diphenylcyclopropenone sensitization with weekly scalp DPC. The study drew its donors from alopecia patients who were 18 to 70 years old and suitable for DPC. Separate cDNA molecules received unique molecular identifiers, which the library attached to them. TCRdb reprocessed the RACE reads via MiXCR and lists one record per CDR3 protein. The sample shows roughly 40,000 distinct CDR3 sequences, about 10% of them seen only once.

The input for sequencing was whole blood, taken in connection with sensitization to the hapten diphenylcyclopropenone (DPC). The TCR originated in a man between 25 and 39 years old with alopecia areata. Some clones in this sample may be carry-over from other donors' samples. The chain uses TRBV7-6 and TRBJ2-1; D not resolved. The CDR3 DNA follows: TGTGCCAGCAGCTTCCGTGGTAGCTCCTACAATGAGCAGTTCTTC. This gives the protein CASSFRGSSYNEQFF.